One sample yielded the 9 T cell receptor beta chains listed below, sequenced in a study of OX40 agonist ivuxolimab in advanced cancers. The data were produced by immunoSEQ multiplex PCR, yet TCRdb's version contains in-frame clones alone and is incomplete. This table holds approximately 84,000 clones, 65% to 90% found once. The sequenced sample was CD4+ or CD8+ T cells sorted from blood, obtained in a trial of the OX40 agonist ivuxolimab. The receptor set was obtained from an adult with an advanced solid tumor such as melanoma, head and neck, liver or kidney cancer.

This chain connects TRBV23-1 to TRBJ1-2; the D is unclear. TRBV23-1 is an open reading frame whose function is uncertain. V lost 11 bases and J lost 7, with 23 bases in between. CDR3 length: 14 residues. In DNA form, the CDR3 reads TGCGCCGGCTCTGCTCGGGCAGCGCTTAGTGGCTACACCTTC. This gives the protein CAGSARAALSGYTF.

V usage is TRBV9 and J usage is TRBJ1-3, with 10 bases aligning to TRBD1. Losses at the gene ends were 3 bases for V and 3 bases for J; bases not matched to a gene: 6. The CDR3 extends over 16 amino acids. Germline CDR1 is SGDLS and CDR2 is YYNGEE. The CDR3 spells CASSAGDRGGGNTIYF. CDR3 in DNA: TGTGCCAGCAGCGCCGGGGACAGGGGTGGTGGAAACACCATATATTTT.

This clone was detected once. The chain is built from TRBV19 and TRBJ2-5; tentative D call: TRBD1 (5 bases). The germline V and J ends were trimmed by 1 base and 5 bases, with 5 bases remaining between them. The CDR3 runs to 12 residues. Germline-derived CDR1 and CDR2 are LNHDA and SQIVND (reference sequence). Written as DNA, the CDR3 is TGTGCCAGTAGTATAGCAGGGGAGACCCAGTACTTC. It codes for CASSIAGETQYF.

The rearrangement links TRBV7-8 to TRBJ1-1, with D unclear. The germline V and J ends were trimmed by 5 bases and 5 bases, with 15 bases remaining between them. Germline V gene lookup returns CDR1 SGHVS and CDR2 FQNEAQ. This CDR3 contains 14 residues. The chain's CDR3 is CASSPLNQATEAFF. DNA of the CDR3: TGTGCCAGCAGCCCTCTTAACCAGGCAACTGAAGCTTTCTTT.

V is TRBV9 and J is TRBJ2-3, with D uncertain. In germline, CDR1 is SGDLS, CDR2 YYNGEE. The V gene lost 0 bases and the J gene lost 6 bases, with 11 bases spanning the gap. The CDR3 runs 14 residues. The CDR3 nucleotides read TGTGCCAGCAGCGTAGCCCCCGAGAGGGATACGCAGTATTTT. It codes for CASSVAPERDTQYF.

Here the CDR3 DNA reads TGCAGCGTTGCAGGCACCGGGGAGCTGTTTTTT. This sequence encodes CSVAGTGELFF. This sequence joins TRBV29-1 and TRBJ2-2; D is uncertain. The V gene lost 4 bases and the J gene lost 4 bases, with 4 bases spanning the gap. The V gene's germline CDR1 is SQVTM and CDR2 ANQGSEA. The CDR3 runs 11 residues.

V is TRBV7-2 and J is TRBJ2-3, with TRBD2 matching over 9 bases. CDR1 and CDR2 (germline): SGHTA, FQGNSA. This CDR3 comprises 16 residues. The ends lost 1 base at V and 4 bases at J; junction bases unmatched: 6. CDR3 sequence (DNA): TGTGCCAGCAGCTTAGGAACGCGGGGGGGCCCAGATACGCAGTATTTT. Protein: CASSLGTRGGPDTQYF.

The rearrangement joins TRBV28 to TRBJ1-1; a possible D gene is TRBD1 (5 bases). The CDR3 is made up of 16 amino acids. Looked up from germline, CDR1 is MDHEN and CDR2 is SYDVKM. The V end lost 6 bases, the J end lost 1 base, and 18 bases lay between the germline ends. CDR3 DNA: TGTGCCAGCAGGGTCCGGGACTCCGGACCGAACACTGAAGCTTTCTTT. Protein sequence: CASRVRDSGPNTEAFF.

V gene TRBV15 combines with J gene TRBJ1-4; possibly TRBD1 for D (5 bases). The CDR3 is 15 residues long. CDR1 and CDR2 from the germline V gene are LNHNV and YYDKDF (reference sequence). V gave up 2 bases and J gave up 3 bases, with 10 bases separating them. CDR3 residues: CATSRPQGSNEKLFF. The CDR3 DNA reads as TGTGCCACCAGCAGACCCCAGGGTTCTAATGAAAAACTGTTTTTT.